The entry below describes one T cell receptor (beta chain). Original methodology: Amplification of reference gene primers was used by the study to estimate nucleated cell counts. The table came from immunoSEQ multiplex PCR; TCRdb's copy has only in-frame clones and leaves some out. Clone size and V and J calls were adopted from that table, with D and trimming inferred from the DNA. This table holds some 200,000 clones, roughly 84% found once. Seattle patients were enrolled during active infection and followed longitudinally. Germline V gene sequence: CDR1 MNHNY, CDR2 SVGAGI (reference sequence). The trim removed 5 bases at V and 4 bases at J, leaving 7 bases unmatched. CDR3 size: 15 residues. The sample originates from a study of blood T cell repertoires in COVID-19. Study as a whole: Nucleic acid was either cDNA or gDNA, and it came from T cells, B-cell-depleted T cells, or PBMCs.

Material for sequencing was peripheral blood. V is TRBV6-6 and J is TRBJ1-5; TRBD1 matches 8 bases. The clonotype comes from a woman of 80 years or more with COVID-19, enrolled during active disease. The CDR3 nucleotides are TGTGCCAGCAGTCTCCAACAGGGGGGGAATCAGCCCCAGCATTTT. This sequence encodes CASSLQQGGNQPQHF.